What follows are 28 T cell receptor beta chains derived from one specimen sequenced in a study of blood T cell repertoires in COVID-19. TCRdb's copy holds only in-frame clones and misses some; the assay was immunoSEQ multiplex PCR. The sample consists of roughly 200,000 clones, over 65% of them appearing once. The sequencing sample was made of peripheral blood. The source is a person aged 70 to 79 with COVID-19, enrolled during active disease.

This chain uses TRBV28 with TRBJ1-1; D perhaps matches TRBD1 (6 bases). The germline V gene has CDR1 MDHEN and CDR2 SYDVKM. V was trimmed by 2 bases and J by 5 bases, leaving 15 bases between them. CDR3 size: 15 residues. The CDR3 nucleotides are TGTGCCAGCAGTTTACAGGGGATGCGTCTTACTGAAGCTTTCTTT. Protein sequence: CASSLQGMRLTEAFF.

The chain recombines TRBV27 with TRBJ2-1, with 9 bases fitting TRBD2. CDR1 and CDR2 from the germline V gene are MNHEY and SMNVEV (reference sequence). The CDR3 runs to 17 residues. V lost 0 bases and J lost 6; bases outside the gene matches: 9. Written as DNA, the CDR3 is TGTGCCAGCAGTTTATCTTCCTCGGCGGGAGGGGGCAATGAGCAGTTCTTC. Its translation: CASSLSSSAGGGNEQFF.

The DNA for the CDR3 is TGTGCCAGCAGCTTAGGTTGGCTAGCGGGAGATCGGTCCTACAATGAGCAGTTCTTC. As protein: CASSLGWLAGDRSYNEQFF. The rearrangement joins TRBV11-2 to TRBJ2-1, with 10 nucleotides matching TRBD2. The length of the CDR3 is 19 residues. CDR1 is SGHAT, CDR2 FQNNGV, per germline. The ends lost 1 base at V and 1 base at J; junction bases unmatched: 10.

V gene TRBV3-1 (or the pseudogene TRBV3-2) combines with J gene TRBJ2-7, with TRBD2 matching over 8 bases. The CDR3 has 18 residues. The trim removed 1 base at V and 6 bases at J, leaving 17 bases unmatched. Germline CDR1 and CDR2: LGHDT and YNNKEL (reference sequence). CDR3 region: CASSQGAPWGGGCAEQYF. The DNA for the CDR3 is TGTGCCAGCAGCCAAGGAGCACCCTGGGGCGGGGGGTGTGCCGAGCAGTACTTC.

The chain has TRBV4-3 and TRBJ1-2, with 9 bases lining up with TRBD1. Germline V lookup: CDR1 LGHNA, CDR2 YSLEER. The trim removed 3 bases at V and 8 bases at J, leaving 10 bases unmatched. The CDR3 runs to 15 residues. The CDR3: CASSQGTGQVKGYTF. The CDR3 nucleotides are TGCGCCAGCAGCCAGGGGACAGGGCAAGTTAAAGGCTACACCTTC.

This rearrangement joins TRBV6-2 or TRBV6-3 to TRBJ2-1, with TRBD1 as a possible D gene (5 bases). The germline CDR1 and CDR2 sequences are MNHEY and SVGEGT. The V gene lost 0 bases and the J gene lost 0 bases, with 9 bases spanning the gap. The CDR3 runs 16 residues. The CDR3 sequence is CASSYSRQSSYNEQFF. CDR3 coding DNA: TGTGCCAGCAGTTACTCTCGACAGAGCTCCTACAATGAGCAGTTCTTC.

The rearrangement uses TRBV7-2 and TRBJ2-1, with 12 bases lining up with TRBD2. This CDR3 is 14 amino acids long. Germline V lookup: CDR1 SGHTA, CDR2 FQGNSA. Losses at the gene ends were 6 bases for V and 7 bases for J; bases not matched to a gene: 4. The CDR3 spells CASRLAGGANEQFF. CDR3 DNA sequence: TGTGCCAGCAGACTAGCGGGGGGAGCGAATGAGCAGTTCTTC.

The rearrangement joins TRBV20-1 to TRBJ1-2; tentatively, D is TRBD1 (5 bases). The CDR3 contains 10 residues. Germline CDR1 is DFQATT and CDR2 is SNEGSKA (reference sequence). V was shortened by 5 bases and J by 10 bases, with 11 bases between the two germline ends. The CDR3 sequence: CSAVRQNYTF. The CDR3 DNA follows: TGCAGTGCTGTACGACAGAACTACACCTTC.

The V gene is TRBV28, the J gene TRBJ1-1, with 9 bases matching TRBD1. The germline V gene has CDR1 MDHEN and CDR2 SYDVKM. The CDR3 sequence is 14 residues long. Trimming removed 5 bases from V and 9 bases from J; junction bases left unmatched: 10. This CDR3 reads CASSAQGAIRQAFF. The CDR3 region has the DNA TGTGCCAGCAGTGCACAGGGGGCAATCCGTCAAGCTTTCTTT.

This clone was seen once. The chain uses TRBV7-2 and TRBJ2-1; 10 positions match TRBD2. The CDR3 is 17 amino acids. With 5 bases clipped from V and 0 bases from J, the junction kept 7 bases outside the gene matches. Germline loops: CDR1 SGHTA, CDR2 FQGNSA. The CDR3 region is CASSSASGSFSYNEQFF. CDR3 in DNA: TGTGCCAGCAGCAGCGCTAGCGGGAGTTTCTCCTACAATGAGCAGTTCTTC.

The chain recombines TRBV5-1 with TRBJ1-5, with D possibly being TRBD1 (6 bases). The V end lost 4 bases, the J end lost 5 bases, and 13 bases lay between the germline ends. Looked up from germline, CDR1 is SGHRS and CDR2 is YFSETQ. The CDR3 runs 14 residues. CDR3 sequence reads: CASSPTGWDQPQHF. In DNA, the CDR3 is TGCGCCAGCAGCCCGACAGGCTGGGATCAGCCCCAGCATTTT.

The genes are TRBV5-1 and TRBJ2-3; 8 nucleotides line up with TRBD1. The CDR3 spans 15 residues. With 4 bases clipped from V and 0 bases from J, the junction kept 4 bases outside the gene matches. The germline V gene has CDR1 SGHRS and CDR2 YFSETQ. The CDR3 DNA sequence: TGCGCCAGCAGCCCAGGGGGCTATAGCACAGATACGCAGTATTTT. Amino acids: CASSPGGYSTDTQYF.

This chain connects TRBV7-6 to TRBJ2-7, with 12 bases matching TRBD2. V dropped 5 bases and J dropped 0; count of bases not matched to a gene: 11. Germline CDR1 and CDR2: SGHVS and FNYEAQ. The CDR3 totals 18 residues. The CDR3 sequence is CASSPRTSGNPGSYEQYF. CDR3 nucleotides: TGTGCCAGCAGCCCCCGGACTAGCGGGAATCCGGGCTCCTACGAGCAGTACTTC. The whole variable domain, remainder taken from reference TRBV7-6 and TRBJ2-7, is GAGVSQSPRYKVTKRGQDVALRCDPISGHVSLYWYRQALGQGPEFLTYFNYEAQQDKSGLPNDRFSAERPEGSISTLTIQRTEQRDSAMYRCASSPRTSGNPGSYEQYFGPGTRLTVT.

The rearrangement links TRBV9 to TRBJ1-6; maybe TRBD1 (5 bases). This CDR3 has 13 residues. Germline CDR1 is SGDLS and CDR2 is YYNGEE. The V gene lost 6 bases and the J gene lost 10 bases, with 14 bases spanning the gap. This CDR3 reads CASKGGDGSPLHF. Written as DNA, the CDR3 is TGTGCCAGCAAGGGCGGGGACGGCTCACCCCTCCACTTT. The full variable domain, rest sourced from reference TRBV9 and TRBJ1-6, is DSGVTQTPKHLITATGQRVTLRCSPRSGDLSVYWYQQSLDQGLQFLIQYYNGEERAKGNILERFSAQQFPDLHSELNLSSLELGDSALYFCASKGGDGSPLHFGNGTRLTVT.

CDR3 DNA sequence: TGTGCCAGCAGCTTAATTCCGGGCAATGAGCAGTTCTTC. It is translated as CASSLIPGNEQFF. J is TRBJ2-1 and V is TRBV7-3; D gene unclear. The CDR3 has 13 amino acids. The V gene's germline CDR1 is SGHTA and CDR2 FQGTGA. V was pared by 1 base and J by 6 bases, with 7 bases between.

J is TRBJ1-1 and V is TRBV11-3; D remains unclear. Germline V lookup: CDR1 SGHNT, CDR2 YENEEA. There are 15 residues in the CDR3. V was cut by 0 bases and J by 1 base, with 9 bases left in between. CDR3 in DNA: TGTGCCAGCAGCTTAGATGGCCAGGAGAACACTGAAGCTTTCTTT. It specifies CASSLDGQENTEAFF.

This CDR3 is CASTTRAEETQYF. CDR3 bases: TGTGCCAGCACCACGAGGGCGGAAGAGACCCAGTACTTC. The gene calls are TRBV5-4 and TRBJ2-5; possibly TRBD2 for D (5 bases). Trimming took 6 bases from V and 3 from J, leaving 12 bases between them. CDR1 is SGHNT, CDR2 YYREEE, per germline (reference sequence). The CDR3 consists of 13 residues.

The V call is TRBV7-2, the J call TRBJ2-1; tentative D call: TRBD2 (5 bases). CDR3 length: 13 residues. Germline CDR1 SGHTA, CDR2 FQGNSA. V shed 5 bases and J shed 10 bases, with 15 bases lying between them. The CDR3 sequence: CASSPRAGPEQFF. CDR3 nucleotide sequence: TGTGCCAGCAGCCCTCGGGCGGGCCCGGAGCAGTTCTTC.

The chain carries TRBV5-6 and TRBJ1-2, with D tentatively TRBD1 (6 bases). In germline, CDR1 is SGHDT, CDR2 YYEEEE. The V gene lost 6 bases and the J gene lost 0 bases, with 21 bases spanning the gap. This CDR3 region has 17 residues. CDR3 bases: TGTGCCAGCATCAAGGGGGTACGGGACGTCACTAACTATGGCTACACCTTC. It specifies CASIKGVRDVTNYGYTF.

This clone is a singleton in its sample. For the CDR3, the DNA is TGTGCCAGCAGCGAAAGCCCCGACAGTGGGTCCCACGAGCAGTACTTC. It codes for CASSESPDSGSHEQYF. The rearrangement links TRBV28 to TRBJ2-7; perhaps TRBD1 as D (5 bases). V was shortened by 6 bases and J by 5 bases, with 23 bases between the two germline ends. Germline CDR1 MDHEN, CDR2 SYDVKM. The CDR3 consists of 16 residues.

This clone was picked up a small number of times. This rearrangement joins TRBV19 to TRBJ1-5; possibly TRBD1 for D (6 bases). Trimming stripped 4 bases from V and 3 bases from J, with 10 bases between. Germline assignment: CDR1 LNHDA and CDR2 SQIVND (reference sequence). The length of the CDR3 is 14 residues. The CDR3 DNA follows: TGTGCCAGTAGTACCAGGGGTGACAATCAGCCCCAGCATTTT. Its protein product is CASSTRGDNQPQHF.

The V call is TRBV29-1, the J call TRBJ1-2, with TRBD1 matching 7 bases. The trim removed 6 bases at V and 4 bases at J, leaving 2 bases unmatched. CDR3 size: 11 residues. Germline V gene sequence: CDR1 SQVTM, CDR2 ANQGSEA. This CDR3 is CSVGQIYGYTF. The CDR3 nucleotides are TGCAGCGTGGGACAGATCTATGGCTACACCTTC.

This clone was picked up a small number of times. The V call is TRBV6-5, the J call TRBJ1-6; 7 positions agree with TRBD1. The germline V gene has CDR1 MNHEY and CDR2 SVGAGI. This CDR3 region has 16 residues. The V gene end was trimmed by 0 bases and the J gene end by 7 bases; junction bases not matched to a gene: 6. The CDR3 here is CASSYSFRTGNSPLHF. CDR3 bases: TGTGCCAGCAGTTACTCGTTCAGGACAGGAAATTCACCCCTCCACTTT.

The rearrangement uses TRBV28 and TRBJ1-5; 7 bases align to TRBD1. CDR1 MDHEN and CDR2 SYDVKM come from the germline V gene. This CDR3 has 13 amino acids. V was pared by 4 bases and J by 6 bases, with 3 bases of the junction left unmatched. CDR3: CASSSRQGQPQHF. Here the CDR3 DNA reads TGTGCCAGCAGTTCCCGACAGGGTCAGCCCCAGCATTTT.

The V call is TRBV3-1 (or the pseudogene TRBV3-2), the J call TRBJ2-5; 9 bases agree with TRBD2. V shed 4 bases, J shed 5 bases, and the junction held 5 bases outside the gene matches. The CDR3 runs 14 residues. Germline-derived CDR1 and CDR2 are LGHDT and YNNKEL (reference sequence). The CDR3 region has the DNA TGTGCCAGCAGCCGAAAACTAGCGGGCGAGACCCAGTACTTC. Encoded protein: CASSRKLAGETQYF.

The gene calls are TRBV5-6 and TRBJ2-1; 12 bases align to TRBD2. V shed 0 bases and J 4 bases; nucleotides not matched to a gene: 8. The CDR3 extends over 18 amino acids. The germline CDR1 and CDR2 sequences are SGHDT and YYEEEE. The CDR3 is CASSLVLAGGIEYNEQFF. Written as DNA, the CDR3 is TGTGCCAGCAGCTTGGTTCTAGCGGGAGGGATCGAATACAATGAGCAGTTCTTC.

The chain is built from TRBV28 and TRBJ2-7, with TRBD2 as a possible D gene (6 bases). V was clipped by 6 bases and J by 11 bases, with 20 bases between them. CDR3 length equals 13 residues. Germline V gene lookup returns CDR1 MDHEN and CDR2 SYDVKM. The chain's CDR3 is CASSREAGGRKYF. The CDR3 DNA sequence: TGTGCCAGCAGCCGGGAAGCGGGCGGCCGGAAGTACTTC.

The chain couples TRBV11-2 to TRBJ2-2; possible D gene TRBD2, 6 bases. V lost 3 bases and J lost 2, with 10 bases in between. Germline V gives CDR1 SGHAT, CDR2 FQNNGV. The CDR3 is made up of 15 amino acids. CDR3 DNA sequence: TGTGCCAGCAGCTTCGGGACTTATAACACCGGGGAGCTGTTTTTT. Translating it yields CASSFGTYNTGELFF.